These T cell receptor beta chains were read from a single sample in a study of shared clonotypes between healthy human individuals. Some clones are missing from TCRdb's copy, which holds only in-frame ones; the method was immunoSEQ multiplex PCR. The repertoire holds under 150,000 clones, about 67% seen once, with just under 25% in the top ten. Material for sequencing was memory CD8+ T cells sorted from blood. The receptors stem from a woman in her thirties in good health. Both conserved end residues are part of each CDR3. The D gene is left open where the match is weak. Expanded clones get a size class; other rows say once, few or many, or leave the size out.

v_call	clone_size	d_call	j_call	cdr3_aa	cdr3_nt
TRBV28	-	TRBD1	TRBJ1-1	CASSTRDREAFF	TGTGCCAGCAGTACCCGGGACAGGGAAGCTTTCTTT
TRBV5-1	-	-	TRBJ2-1	CASSLEQVGEQFF	TGCGCCAGCAGCTTGGAACAGGTGGGTGAGCAGTTCTTC
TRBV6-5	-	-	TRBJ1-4	CASSYWAGHEKLFF	TGTGCCAGCAGTTACTGGGCAGGGCACGAAAAACTGTTTTTT
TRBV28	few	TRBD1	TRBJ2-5	CASSPYPPPGQGRKYQETQYF	TGTGCCAGCAGTCCATACCCCCCCCCGGGACAGGGGCGAAAGTACCAAGAGACCCAGTACTTC
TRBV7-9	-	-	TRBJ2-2	CASSPRGHGELFF	TGTGCCAGCAGCCCGCGGGGACACGGGGAGCTGTTTTTT
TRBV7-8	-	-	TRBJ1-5	CASSSWVDQPQHF	TGTGCCAGCAGCTCCTGGGTCGATCAGCCCCAGCATTTT
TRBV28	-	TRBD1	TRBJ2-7	CASRLPRTGGYEQYF	TGTGCCAGCAGACTACCGAGGACAGGGGGGTACGAGCAGTACTTC
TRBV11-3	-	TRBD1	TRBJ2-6	CASSFPSGRDRTGANVLTF	TGTGCCAGCAGCTTTCCTTCAGGCCGGGACAGAACTGGGGCCAACGTCCTGACTTTC
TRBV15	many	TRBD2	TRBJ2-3	CATSRDRASGADTQYF	TGTGCCACCAGCAGAGATCGGGCTAGCGGAGCAGATACGCAGTATTTT
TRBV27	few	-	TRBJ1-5	CASKSGTPYSNQPQHF	TGTGCCAGCAAGAGCGGGACACCTTATAGCAATCAGCCCCAGCATTTT
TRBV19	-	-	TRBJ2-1	CASSRPDITPYNEQFF	TGTGCCAGTAGTCGACCCGACATAACCCCCTACAATGAGCAGTTCTTC
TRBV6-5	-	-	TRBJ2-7	CASSYSSSYEQYF	TGTGCCAGCAGTTACTCGAGTTCATACGAGCAGTACTTC
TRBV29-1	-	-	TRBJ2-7	CSVDRDDRRCDEQYF	TGCAGCGTTGACCGGGACGACCGCCGTTGTGACGAGCAGTACTTC
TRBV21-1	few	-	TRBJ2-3	CASSRQMQYF	TGTGCCAGCAGCCGACAGATGCAGTATTTT
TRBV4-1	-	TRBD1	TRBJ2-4	CASSQSPGQGSKNIQYF	TGCGCCAGCAGCCAATCTCCGGGACAGGGATCTAAAAACATTCAGTACTTC
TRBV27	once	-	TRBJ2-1	CASSSPSGLYNEQFF	TGTGCCAGCAGTTCTCCGAGCGGGCTCTACAATGAGCAGTTCTTC
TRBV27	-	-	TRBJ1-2	CASRESGAFSYGYTF	TGTGCCAGCCGAGAGTCAGGGGCATTTTCCTATGGCTACACCTTC